Listed here are 25 T cell receptor beta chains from one sample, sequenced in a study of T cell repertoires in cytomegalovirus infection. MiXCR was run by TCRdb on the reads, yielding one entry per CDR3 protein. There are around 180,000 distinct CDR3 sequences in the sample; approximately 19% occur only once, and roughly 2.9% lies in the top ten. Sequenced material: PBMCs. All receptors come from a human donor in good health (CMV status not recorded). Some clones in this sample may be carry-over from other donors' samples.

In this sample, this clonotype turned up a few times. The chain has TRBV20-1 and TRBJ1-2; 7 bases line up with TRBD1. CDR1 is DFQATT, CDR2 SNEGSKA, per germline (reference sequence). The CDR3 has 13 residues. The junction had 2 bases not matched to a gene; V was cut back by 0 bases and J by 4 bases. CDR3 nucleotides: TGCAGTGCTAGAGATTGGGACAGCTATGGCTACACCTTC. Protein: CSARDWDSYGYTF.

The V gene is TRBV20-1, the J gene TRBJ2-7; TRBD2 agrees at 11 bases. This CDR3 is built from 16 residues. V shed 1 base, J shed 3 bases, and the junction held 8 bases outside the gene matches. Germline values: CDR1 DFQATT, CDR2 SNEGSKA (reference sequence). The CDR3 region has the DNA TGCAGTGCTAGAGGAGCTTTAGCGGGAGGGCTCTACGAGCAGTACTTC. It codes for CSARGALAGGLYEQYF.

This clonotype was observed a few times. The chain has TRBV20-1 and TRBJ1-2; perhaps TRBD1 as D (6 bases). There are 13 residues in the CDR3. Germline CDR1 and CDR2: DFQATT and SNEGSKA (reference sequence). For the CDR3, the DNA is TGCAGGGGAGGGGGGGCGGGCGACTATGGCTACACCTTC. This translates into CRGGGAGDYGYTF.

Many counts were recorded for this clonotype. V is TRBV7-2 and J is TRBJ2-3, with TRBD2 identical over 7 bases. Germline trimming cut 2 bases from V and 4 bases from J; bases unmatched to any gene: 6. The CDR3 sequence is 15 residues long. Looked up from germline, CDR1 is SGHTA and CDR2 is FQGNSA. The CDR3 DNA is TGTGCCAGCAGCTTAATCGCGGGAGCCCCAGATACGCAGTATTTT. Translating gives CASSLIAGAPDTQYF.

This clonotype was found many times. Mismatch with germline at one junction end may stem from a read error. The chain combines TRBV7-7 with TRBJ2-2, with D unresolved. The CDR3 is 14 residues long. Germline V gene data show CDR1 as SSHAT and CDR2 as FNYEAQ (reference sequence). CDR3: CASSLNSHTGELFF. The CDR3 DNA reads as TGTGCTAGCAGCTTAAACTCCCACACCGGGGAGCTGTTTTTT.

Many counts were recorded for this clonotype. V is TRBV25-1 and J is TRBJ2-2, with no clear D. CDR3 length: 13 amino acids. V was pared by 3 bases and J by 2 bases, with 4 bases between. In germline, CDR1 is MGHDK, CDR2 SYGVNS. The CDR3 protein is CASSDRNTGELFF. In DNA form, the CDR3 reads TGTGCCAGCAGTGACAGAAACACCGGGGAGCTGTTTTTT.

The genes are TRBV20-1 and TRBJ1-2, with TRBD1 matching over 10 bases. The CDR3 has 16 residues. From germline, CDR1 is DFQATT and CDR2 SNEGSKA (reference sequence). V shed 6 bases, J shed 6 bases, and the junction held 16 bases outside the gene matches. The CDR3 protein is CSAPNAQTGGADGYTF. CDR3 DNA sequence: TGCAGTGCGCCCAACGCTCAGACAGGGGGCGCAGATGGCTACACCTTC.

A note on this clonotype: Since a much larger clone is just one base distant, this may be a read error. The chain joins TRBV7-6 to TRBJ2-4; D is possibly TRBD1 or TRBD2 (5 bases each). Germline V gives CDR1 SGHVS, CDR2 FNYEAQ. This CDR3 has 14 amino acids. CDR3 sequence reads: CASSTGTEKNIQHF. The DNA for the CDR3 is TGTGCCAGCAGTACCGGGACGGAGAAAAACATTCAGCACTTC.

Note on this clonotype: This may be a read error, as it is one base from a much larger clone. V usage is TRBV6-1 and J usage is TRBJ2-3, with a tentative D call TRBD2 (5 bases). The germline V and J ends were trimmed by 6 bases and 1 base, with 14 bases remaining between them. The CDR3 totals 15 residues. Germline V lookup: CDR1 MNHNS, CDR2 SASEGT. The CDR3 here is CASSLPLDGTDTQYF. The CDR3 DNA sequence: TGTGCCAGCAGCCTACCACTAGATGGCACAGATACGCAGTATTTT.

This clonotype was detected ten times or more. The CDR3 DNA follows: TGTGCCAGCAGCTCGGGGAGGGCAGGGCTCGGTGGCTACACCTTC. It translates to CASSSGRAGLGGYTF. The genes are TRBV11-2 and TRBJ1-2; TRBD1 is a possible D gene (5 bases). This CDR3 comprises 15 residues. Per germline, CDR1 SGHAT and CDR2 FQNNGV. V lost 4 bases and J 7 bases, leaving 19 bases between the germline ends.

CDR3 bases: TGCACTTGCAGAGGCGGTAGCACAGATACGCAGTATTTT. Its translation is CTCRGGSTDTQYF. J is TRBJ2-3 and V is TRBV20-1; no firm D call. This CDR3 region has 13 residues. Germline CDR1 is DFQATT and CDR2 is SNEGSKA (reference sequence).

J is TRBJ1-1 and V is TRBV5-6, with 8 nucleotides matching TRBD1. V was clipped by 4 bases and J by 0 bases; unmatched bases: 2. The CDR3 length is 14 residues. The germline V gene has CDR1 SGHDT and CDR2 YYEEEE. In DNA, the CDR3 is TGTGCCAGCAGCACGACAGGGGTGAACACTGAAGCTTTCTTT. Amino acid sequence: CASSTTGVNTEAFF.

This clonotype was picked up a small number of times. The chain carries TRBV19 and TRBJ2-1; D may be TRBD1 or TRBD2 (6 bases each). Germline V gene lookup returns CDR1 LNHDA and CDR2 SQIVND (reference sequence). Trimming pared 3 bases from V and 3 bases from J, leaving 9 bases between. This CDR3 is built from 14 residues. CDR3 nucleotide sequence: TGTGCCAGTAGTATGGGGGGCAGCTACAATGAGCAGTTCTTC. This encodes CASSMGGSYNEQFF.

This chain uses TRBV9 with TRBJ2-1; 7 bases line up with TRBD1. Germline CDR1 and CDR2: SGDLS and YYNGEE. The CDR3 consists of 12 residues. The V and J ends lost 0 bases and 12 bases, in that order; junction bases with no gene match: 3. The CDR3, as DNA: TGTGCCAGCAGCGTAGGGGACAGCGGGCAGTTCTTC. It yields the protein CASSVGDSGQFF.

The chain combines TRBV27 with TRBJ2-7; 7 nucleotides match TRBD1. Germline V CDR1 and CDR2: MNHEY, SMNVEV (reference sequence). Trimming at V came to 5 bases and at J to 0 bases, leaving 10 bases not matched to a gene. The CDR3 covers 16 residues. The CDR3 region has the DNA TGTGCCAGCAGTCCCTTCACAGGGGCCAGCTCCTACGAGCAGTACTTC. Translating it yields CASSPFTGASSYEQYF.

The table lists this clonotype with a few counts. The chain uses TRBV20-1 and TRBJ2-7; the match to TRBD2 covers 13 bases. J was trimmed by 4 bases and V by 3 bases; bases with no gene match: 18. Germline lookup yields CDR1 DFQATT and CDR2 SNEGSKA (reference sequence). This CDR3 has 19 residues. The CDR3 DNA reads TGCAGTGCTAGTCGAAGGGGGGCTTCACTAGCGGGAGGGCTGTACGAGCAGTACTTC. The encoded protein is CSASRRGASLAGGLYEQYF.

This clonotype was seen more than once but under ten times. The chain employs TRBV7-6 and TRBJ1-6; the D is unclear. Germline V gene data show CDR1 as SGHVS and CDR2 as FNYEAQ. CDR3 length: 13 residues. V was shortened by 5 bases and J by 8 bases, with 10 bases between the two germline ends. CDR3 residues: CASSVGSHSPLHF. The CDR3 DNA follows: TGTGCCAGCAGCGTTGGAAGCCATTCACCCCTCCACTTT. The full variable domain, its missing parts supplied by reference TRBV7-6 and TRBJ1-6, is GAGVSQSPRYKVTKRGQDVALRCDPISGHVSLYWYRQALGQGPEFLTYFNYEAQQDKSGLPNDRFSAERPEGSISTLTIQRTEQRDSAMYRCASSVGSHSPLHFGNGTRLTVT.

The gene calls are TRBV11-2 and TRBJ1-6; D not certain. Germline assignment: CDR1 SGHAT and CDR2 FQNNGV. The length of the CDR3 is 19 residues. V was trimmed by 3 bases and J by 0 bases, leaving 18 bases between them. Here the CDR3 reads CASSFPPLPSSSYNSPLHF. The CDR3 DNA reads TGTGCCAGCAGCTTTCCCCCCCTTCCCTCTAGCTCCTATAATTCACCCCTCCACTTT.

This clonotype was observed at least ten times. The chain is built from TRBV12-3 or TRBV12-4 and TRBJ1-2, with D perhaps TRBD1 (6 bases). V was clipped by 3 bases and J by 2 bases, with 10 bases between them. The CDR3 contains 14 residues. In DNA, the CDR3 is TGTGCCAGCAGTTTCCGGAGGGGGAACTATGGCTACACCTTC. Its protein is CASSFRRGNYGYTF.

The table lists this clonotype with many counts. The CDR3 DNA is TGTGCCAGCAGCTTAGGCAGGAACACTGAAGCTTTCTTT. Translation: CASSLGRNTEAFF. The chain employs TRBV7-8 and TRBJ1-1; D ambiguous. V lost 1 base, J lost 1 base, and 4 bases lay in between. This CDR3 has 13 residues. Germline V gene lookup returns CDR1 SGHVS and CDR2 FQNEAQ.

This clonotype showed up just a few times. The chain links TRBV20-1 to TRBJ2-1, with D perhaps assigned TRBD1 or TRBD2 (5 bases each). Trimming shortened V by 0 bases and J by 5 bases, and 14 bases separated the two germline ends. This CDR3 comprises 15 residues. Germline lookup yields CDR1 DFQATT and CDR2 SNEGSKA (reference sequence). Written as DNA, the CDR3 is TGCAGTGCTAGAGATCGAGGGGTTTCAAACAATGAGCAGTTCTTC. This codes for CSARDRGVSNNEQFF.

This clonotype was counted only a few times. This rearrangement joins TRBV20-1 to TRBJ2-7; 7 nucleotides match TRBD1. The V gene's germline CDR1 is DFQATT and CDR2 SNEGSKA (reference sequence). V was pared by 4 bases and J by 2 bases, with 2 bases of the junction left unmatched. The CDR3 is 12 residues long. CDR3 region: CSAMGQTYEQYF. The CDR3, as DNA: TGCAGTGCTATGGGACAGACCTACGAGCAGTACTTC.

The chain is built from TRBV4-3 and TRBJ2-1, with a tentative D call TRBD1 (5 bases). This CDR3 has 14 amino acids. The V end was cut by 0 bases, the J end by 10 bases, with 13 bases between. CDR1 and CDR2 from the germline V gene are LGHNA and YSLEER. DNA of the CDR3: TGCGCCAGCAGCCAAGAGGGTAGACAGCTCGAGCAGTTCTTC. This encodes CASSQEGRQLEQFF.

This clonotype was counted many times. The genes are TRBV12-3 or TRBV12-4 and TRBJ2-7; the D gene could be TRBD1 or TRBD2 (5 bases each). The CDR3 runs 15 residues. Trimming removed 3 bases at V and 6 bases at J, with 18 bases between. The CDR3 region is CASSLVRGVGSEQYF. CDR3 DNA sequence: TGTGCCAGCAGTTTGGTTAGGGGAGTCGGATCCGAGCAGTACTTC.

V usage is TRBV3-1 and J usage is TRBJ2-5; 10 bases align to TRBD2. CDR3 length: 15 amino acids. The V gene's germline CDR1 is LGHDT and CDR2 YNNKEL (reference sequence). V gave up 3 bases and J gave up 5 bases; unmatched junction bases: 6. CDR3 sequence reads: CASSQDGLAEETQYF. Here the CDR3 DNA reads TGTGCCAGCAGCCAGGACGGACTAGCGGAGGAGACCCAGTACTTC.